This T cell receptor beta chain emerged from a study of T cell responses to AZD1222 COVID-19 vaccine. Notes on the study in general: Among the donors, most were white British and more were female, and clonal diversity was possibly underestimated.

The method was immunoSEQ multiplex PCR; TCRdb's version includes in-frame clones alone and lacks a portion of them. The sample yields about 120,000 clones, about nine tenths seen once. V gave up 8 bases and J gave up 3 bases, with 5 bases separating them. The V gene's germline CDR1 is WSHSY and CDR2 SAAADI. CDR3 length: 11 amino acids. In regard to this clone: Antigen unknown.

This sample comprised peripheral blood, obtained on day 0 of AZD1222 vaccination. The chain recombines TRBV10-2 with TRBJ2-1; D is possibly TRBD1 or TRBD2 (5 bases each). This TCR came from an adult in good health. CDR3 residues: CASGGYNEQFF. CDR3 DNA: TGCGCCAGCGGGGGCTACAATGAGCAGTTCTTC.